Listed below are T cell receptor beta chains from one sample, sequenced in a study of T cell changes during pregnancy in multiple sclerosis. Produced via immunoSEQ multiplex PCR; TCRdb's table is partial and in-frame only. The sample shows 60,000 to 75,000 clones, about 91% of them seen only once. Sequencing was performed on peripheral blood, taken after pregnancy. The receptors shown here come from a female donor with multiple sclerosis, enrolled in a pregnancy study. Each CDR3 is given with its conserved first and last residue. Rows give clone size only sometimes, using once, few, many, or a class for an expanded clone.

clone size | J gene | V gene | CDR3 protein
few | TRBJ1-1 | TRBV7-9 | CASSTGTAGDGTEAFF
once | TRBJ1-5 | TRBV2 | CASNTGVNGNQPQHF
- | TRBJ2-5 | TRBV5-1 | CASTTLGSETQYF
- | TRBJ1-4 | TRBV2 | CASSVEQGNEKLFF
- | TRBJ2-2 | TRBV5-1 | CASSLQKTGGTGELFF
- | TRBJ2-4 | TRBV2 | CASRGPRHRLAGGPGNIQYF
- | TRBJ2-1 | TRBV27 | CASSLSTSGTDEQFF
- | TRBJ2-2 | TRBV30 | CAWSVVVVLAPRWDGELFF
- | TRBJ2-6 | TRBV19 | CASSKVSDRRTGANVLTF
- | TRBJ2-2 | TRBV6-4 | CASSARQTGELFF
once | TRBJ2-1 | TRBV5-4 | CASSTGLSNEQFF
- | TRBJ2-7 | TRBV18 | CASSPGQGSYEQYF
- | TRBJ2-7 | TRBV14 | CASSPRERTYEQYF
- | TRBJ2-2 | TRBV13 | CASSLRLAGATGELFF
- | TRBJ1-4 | TRBV11-2 | CASSFNSGHEKLFF
- | TRBJ2-1 | TRBV5-6 | CASSLLLAGGNNEQFF
- | TRBJ1-2 | TRBV27 | CASSSHRDRGSYGYTF
- | TRBJ2-7 | TRBV10-3 | CAINRAGTPNEQYF
- | TRBJ1-1 | TRBV19 | CASTIPGGSNTEAFF
- | TRBJ2-3 | TRBV6-1 | CASSLPGTDTQYF
- | TRBJ2-5 | TRBV7-9 | CASSPRLVDETQYF
- | TRBJ2-3 | TRBV27 | CASSLYYGSSTDTQYF
- | TRBJ2-5 | TRBV7-2 | CASSLDQEDSGRETQYF
- | TRBJ2-1 | TRBV7-9 | CASSQGLAGGSYNEQFF
- | TRBJ2-7 | TRBV5-1 | CASTPDQAGGDYEQYF
- | TRBJ2-7 | TRBV28 | CASTTGGAYEQYF
- | TRBJ2-1 | TRBV5-1 | CASSIGTTGSYNEQFF
- | TRBJ1-1 | TRBV19 | CASNPVGGTTEAFF
- | TRBJ1-5 | TRBV18 | CASSTRGDSYQPQHF
- | TRBJ1-2 | TRBV7-2 | CASSKRPGLYGYTF
- | TRBJ2-5 | TRBV19 | CASTTTGGTETQYF
once | TRBJ2-3 | TRBV9 | CASSSSLADSTDTQYF
- | TRBJ2-2 | TRBV9 | CASSERYTGNTGELFF
- | TRBJ1-1 | TRBV6-4 | CASSDSGLEAFF
- | TRBJ2-5 | TRBV11-2 | CASSQRTGAQETQYF
- | TRBJ1-1 | TRBV2 | CASRLEEGGTEAFF
- | TRBJ1-2 | TRBV5-1 | CASSSGQGYEYGYTF